The sequence of this T cell receptor (delta chain) was determined in a study of γδ T cells in repeated Plasmodium falciparum infection. In the study overall: The natural-infection arm compared Malian children under seasonal malaria with matched Australian children. Four controlled malaria infections with P. falciparum NF54 spanned less than 850 days. The study, taken as a whole, reports: The Malian cohort came from a small rural village of predominantly one ethnic group.

Only a few counts were recorded for this clone. The antigen is unknown. This likely traces to a read error, being one base from a far larger clone. The same CDR3 is also encoded by other DNA sequences in this sample. TCRdb re-called clones from the multiplex PCR reads using CATT. The table records some 51,000 delta-chain clones, approximately 1.8% of them present only once. This sequence originates from a pool of human donors (malaria-infected and uninfected, not separated). The sequenced material came from gamma-delta T cells from blood.

CDR3 protein: CACDKLRGGNASTLYTDKLIF. The DNA for the CDR3 is TGTGCCTGTGACAAGCTGCGTGGGGGAAACGCATCTACCCTGTACACCGATAAACTCATCTTT. The V call is TRDV2, the J call TRDJ1; 7 nucleotides align to TRDD3. TCRdb does not report a J gene; here it was assigned by matching the DNA to germline references. CDR1 is GEAIGNYY and CDR2 is EKD in the germline V gene. With 2 bases clipped from V and 0 bases from J, the junction kept 23 bases outside the gene matches. This CDR3 is built from 21 residues.